Following are 8 T cell receptor beta chains from one sample sequenced in a study of beta chain features in type 1 diabetes. Findings of the study overall: Shortening of TCRB CDR3s, moderate but significant, appeared in all four CD4+ subsets of Type 1 diabetes patients.

Antigen specificity for these receptors is unknown. The sequenced template was cDNA made from the entire isolated RNA. The assay was immunoSEQ multiplex PCR, and TCRdb's table has in-frame clones only and misses some. This sample has a few hundred thousand clones, with roughly 12% found just once. Sequencing input: naive CD4+ T cells from blood. The source of these receptors is a woman aged 18-29 years with type 1 diabetes.

V is TRBV7-9 and J is TRBJ2-7; the match to TRBD2 covers 7 bases. The V and J ends lost 5 bases and 7 bases, in that order; junction bases with no gene match: 5. Germline V CDR1 and CDR2: SEHNR, FQNEAQ (reference sequence). CDR3 length: 12 amino acids. DNA for the CDR3: TGTGCCAGCAGCCCACTAGCGAGGGAGCAGTACTTC. Its translation is CASSPLAREQYF.

The rearrangement links TRBV5-6 to TRBJ1-2, with a tentative D call TRBD1 (6 bases). Trimming removed 0 bases from V and 3 bases from J, with 9 bases in between. Germline CDR1 SGHDT, CDR2 YYEEEE. CDR3 size: 14 residues. The CDR3 nucleotides read TGTGCCAGCAGCTTGGGCAGGGGTCACTATGGCTACACCTTC. Amino acid sequence: CASSLGRGHYGYTF.

V usage is TRBV19 and J usage is TRBJ1-5; D is unclear. Germline V lookup: CDR1 LNHDA, CDR2 SQIVND (reference sequence). V was trimmed by 6 bases and J by 0 bases, leaving 12 bases between them. CDR3 length: 15 amino acids. The CDR3 region is CASSPKPYSNQPQHF. CDR3 DNA sequence: TGTGCCAGTAGCCCTAAGCCGTATAGCAATCAGCCCCAGCATTTT.

The chain has TRBV4-2 and TRBJ2-7, with 9 bases identical to TRBD1. There are 16 residues in the CDR3. Per germline, CDR1 LGHNA and CDR2 YNFKEQ. V lost 8 bases, J lost 2 bases, and 13 bases stayed unmatched. The CDR3 region has the DNA TGTGCCAGCTCCCAGGGACAGGGACAGGTTCCCTACGAGCAGTACTTC. Residues: CASSQGQGQVPYEQYF.

J is TRBJ2-7 and V is TRBV28; D call uncertain. V lost 4 bases, J lost 6 bases, and 10 bases lay in between. The CDR3 is made up of 12 amino acids. Germline V gives CDR1 MDHEN, CDR2 SYDVKM. Here the CDR3 DNA reads TGTGCCAGCAGTTCCTCCCCCGGCGAGCAGTACTTC. Translating it yields CASSSSPGEQYF. The full variable domain, its missing parts supplied by reference TRBV28 and TRBJ2-7, is DVKVTQSSRYLVKRTGEKVFLECVQDMDHENMFWYRQDPGLGLRLIYFSYDVKMKEKGDIPEGYSVSREKKERFSLILESASTNQTSMYLCASSSSPGEQYFGPGTRLTVT.

The chain has TRBV7-9 and TRBJ2-7; tentatively, D is TRBD2 (6 bases). The CDR3 is 15 amino acids. CDR1 SEHNR and CDR2 FQNEAQ come from the germline V gene (reference sequence). V was shortened by 5 bases and J by 0 bases, with 14 bases between the two germline ends. CDR3 bases: TGTGCCAGCAGCCGGGGGTTCGCCACCTCCTACGAGCAGTACTTC. This translates into CASSRGFATSYEQYF.

This clone turned up a few times. This chain connects TRBV11-2 to TRBJ2-1; 11 nucleotides align to TRBD2. The CDR3 loop spans 17 amino acids. Trimming cost V 5 bases and J 6 bases; bases outside gene matches: 12. The germline V gene has CDR1 SGHAT and CDR2 FQNNGV. Written as DNA, the CDR3 is TGTGCCAGCAGCACACTCTTAGCGGGGGGGCCGGGCAATGAGCAGTTCTTC. Translated, it gives CASSTLLAGGPGNEQFF.

The V gene is TRBV7-2, the J gene TRBJ2-1; 12 bases fit TRBD2. Per germline, CDR1 SGHTA and CDR2 FQGNSA. V shed 3 bases and J 7 bases; nucleotides not matched to a gene: 4. The CDR3 length is 15 residues. CDR3 amino acids: CASSFGGTSGNEQFF. The DNA of the CDR3 is TGTGCCAGCAGCTTCGGGGGGACTAGCGGGAATGAGCAGTTCTTC.